The source of this T cell receptor (beta chain) is a study of cytomegalovirus exposure and HLA in healthy donors. Points on this clone: The target antigen is unknown.

The CDR3 is made up of 14 amino acids. Germline lookup yields CDR1 SGHNT and CDR2 YYREEE (reference sequence). Trimming at V came to 4 bases and at J to 5 bases, leaving 5 bases not matched to a gene. The primer mix had 60 Vbeta and 13 Jbeta primers. Profiled with immunoSEQ multiplex PCR; TCRdb holds only in-frame clones, not every one. The data contain about 130,000 clones, 80% of them seen just once; the ten biggest clones take up more than 1%. Broader study findings: The availability of immune exposure information extended only to CMV serostatus. Several of the most significant clusters appeared linked to common viral pathogens, based on a later analysis.

Sample: PBMCs. This rearrangement joins TRBV5-4 to TRBJ2-7, with 11 bases fitting TRBD2. The receptor was isolated from a female donor in good health and CMV-seronegative. The CDR3 here is CASSLLAGANEQYF. The CDR3 nucleotides read TGTGCCAGCAGCCTACTAGCGGGAGCCAACGAGCAGTACTTC.